Sequencing of this T cell receptor (beta chain) was carried out in a study of cytomegalovirus exposure and HLA in healthy donors. Study summary: Findings of an earlier analysis included roughly 120 million unique TCR beta sequences from roughly 200 million T cells.

CDR3 length: 17 amino acids. 13 Jbeta primers and 60 Vbeta primers were used for the PCR. Original data processing: A follow-up analysis tallied some 80 million unique TCR beta chains, roughly 10 million shared. Some clones are missing from TCRdb's copy, which holds only in-frame ones; the method was immunoSEQ multiplex PCR. D and trimming were read from the DNA, whereas the V and J calls and clone size are those reported in that table. The sample includes 170,000 or so clones, 84% seen only once; the top ten take roughly 5.2%. This rearrangement joins TRBV1 to TRBJ2-7; whether TRBD1, the table's D call, matches the DNA was not checked. TRBV1 is noted as a pseudogene. The sequencing sample was made of PBMCs. The clonotype was recovered from a girl aged 10-17 years in good health and CMV-seropositive. Here the CDR3 reads CTSSPKRGQGSLYEQYF. The CDR3 DNA is TGCACCAGCAGCCCGAAAAGGGGGCAGGGGTCACTGTACGAGCAGTACTTC.